Sequencing of this T cell receptor beta chain was carried out in a study of cytomegalovirus exposure and HLA in healthy donors. V was clipped by 2 bases and J by 2 bases, with 3 bases between them. From germline, CDR1 is SGDLS and CDR2 YYNGEE. The CDR3 contains 12 residues. TCRdb's table, derived via immunoSEQ multiplex PCR, lists solely in-frame clones and lacks some. The table records about 350,000 clones, about 90% of them present only once. The sequence was collected from a woman in her 30s in good health and CMV-seropositive. The gene calls are TRBV9 and TRBJ2-3; no definite D call. The specimen was PBMCs. The CDR3 sequence is CASSVHTDTQYF. As DNA, the CDR3 is TGTGCCAGCAGCGTCCACACAGATACGCAGTATTTT.